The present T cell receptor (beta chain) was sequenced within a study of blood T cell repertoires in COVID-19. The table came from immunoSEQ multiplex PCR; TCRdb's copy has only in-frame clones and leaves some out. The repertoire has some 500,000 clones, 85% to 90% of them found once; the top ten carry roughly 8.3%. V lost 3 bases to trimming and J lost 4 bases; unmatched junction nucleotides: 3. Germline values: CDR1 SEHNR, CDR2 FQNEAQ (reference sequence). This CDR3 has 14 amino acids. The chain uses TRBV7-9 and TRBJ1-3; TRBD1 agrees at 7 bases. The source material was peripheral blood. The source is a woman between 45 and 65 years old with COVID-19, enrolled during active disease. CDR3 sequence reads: CASSLYRGGNTIYF. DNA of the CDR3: TGTGCCAGCAGCTTGTACAGGGGAGGAAACACCATATATTTT. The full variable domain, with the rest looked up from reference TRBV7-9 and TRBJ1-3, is DTGVSQNPRHKITKRGQNVTFRCDPISEHNRLYWYRQTLGQGPEFLTYFQNEAQLEKSRLLSDRFSAERPKGSFSTLEIQRTEQGDSAMYLCASSLYRGGNTIYFGEGSWLTVV.